These 28 T cell receptor beta chains were sequenced from one sample in a study of T cell changes during pregnancy in multiple sclerosis. Clones were sequenced by immunoSEQ multiplex PCR, and TCRdb holds only the in-frame ones, with some missing. The sample lists about 81,000 clones, about 95% occurring once. The input for sequencing was peripheral blood, taken in the third trimester of pregnancy. All receptors derive from a female donor with multiple sclerosis, enrolled in a pregnancy study.

The J gene is TRBJ1-1, the V gene TRBV5-6; D is uncertain. Trimming left V 1 base short and J 5 bases short, with 6 bases between. The CDR3 length is 12 residues. The V gene's germline CDR1 is SGHDT and CDR2 YYEEEE. Written as DNA, the CDR3 is TGTGCCAGCAGCTTGCCTCAGACTGAAGCTTTCTTT. Its translation is CASSLPQTEAFF.

The chain is built from TRBV29-1 and TRBJ2-3, with D possibly matching TRBD2 (6 bases). This CDR3 spans 15 amino acids. In germline, CDR1 is SQVTM, CDR2 ANQGSEA. Deletions cut 3 bases from V and 6 bases from J, with 19 bases between. This chain's CDR3 is CSVEGGPVLSDTQYF. CDR3 sequence (DNA): TGCAGCGTTGAGGGGGGTCCGGTCCTTTCGGATACGCAGTATTTT.

The genes are TRBV4-2 and TRBJ2-7; possibly TRBD2 for D (6 bases). Germline V gene lookup returns CDR1 LGHNA and CDR2 YNFKEQ. This CDR3 comprises 13 residues. Trimming took off 1 base at V and 7 bases at J, with 11 bases between the two ends. The CDR3 protein is CASSQGGVREQYF. The DNA for the CDR3 is TGTGCCAGCAGCCAAGGCGGGGTGAGGGAGCAGTACTTC.

The gene calls are TRBV5-4 and TRBJ2-7, with TRBD1 identical over 7 bases. CDR1 SGHNT and CDR2 YYREEE come from the germline V gene (reference sequence). J lost 2 bases, V lost 3 bases, and 5 bases had no gene match. CDR3 length equals 14 residues. CDR3 sequence: CASSSGQTPYEQYF. CDR3 bases: TGTGCCAGCAGCTCGGGACAGACACCCTACGAGCAGTACTTC.

This chain links TRBV11-2 with TRBJ1-2; weak D call: TRBD1 (5 bases). V lost 5 bases and J lost 5, with 9 bases in between. Germline values: CDR1 SGHAT, CDR2 FQNNGV. The CDR3 is 12 residues long. CDR3 protein: CASSPDTYGYTF. CDR3 in DNA: TGTGCCAGCAGCCCGGACACGTATGGCTACACCTTC. The variable domain in full, with the rest retrieved from reference TRBV11-2 and TRBJ1-2, is EAGVAQSPRYKIIEKRQSVAFWCNPISGHATLYWYQQILGQGPKLLIQFQNNGVVDDSQLPKDRFSAERLKGVDSTLKIQPAKLEDSAVYLCASSPDTYGYTFGSGTRLTVV.

This clone was detected only once. DNA for the CDR3: TGTGCCAGCAGCGTAGGGCTAGCGGGCTTAGATACGCAGTATTTT. It translates to CASSVGLAGLDTQYF. The genes are TRBV9 and TRBJ2-3, with 8 nucleotides matching TRBD2. This CDR3 is 15 amino acids long. Trimming took 0 bases from V and 5 from J; bases not matched to a gene: 5. Looked up from germline, CDR1 is SGDLS and CDR2 is YYNGEE.

The chain joins TRBV7-2 to TRBJ1-1; D gene ambiguous. CDR3 length: 12 amino acids. Germline V CDR1 and CDR2: SGHTA, FQGNSA. V lost 5 bases and J lost 4, with 8 bases in between. The CDR3, as DNA: TGTGCCAGCAGCCCCCGGTCCACTGAAGCTTTCTTT. Its protein product is CASSPRSTEAFF.

The chain links TRBV18 to TRBJ2-1; a possible D gene is TRBD1 (6 bases). CDR1 and CDR2 (germline): KGHSH, LQKENI. The V end lost 3 bases, the J end lost 0 bases, and 15 bases lay between the germline ends. The CDR3 totals 17 residues. CDR3 sequence: CASSPKWDTLSYNEQFF. The CDR3 nucleotides are TGTGCCAGCTCACCCAAGTGGGACACCCTCTCCTACAATGAGCAGTTCTTC.

This sequence joins TRBV4-2 and TRBJ1-2, with D perhaps TRBD1 (5 bases). CDR1 LGHNA and CDR2 YNFKEQ come from the germline V gene. Deletions cut 0 bases from V and 4 bases from J, with 6 bases between. CDR3 length equals 13 residues. CDR3 coding DNA: TGTGCCAGCAGCCAAGAAAGGGGCTATGGCTACACCTTC. Amino acids: CASSQERGYGYTF.

This sequence joins TRBV27 and TRBJ1-1; D possibly corresponds to TRBD1 (6 bases). CDR3 length: 13 amino acids. Trimming left V 6 bases short and J 4 bases short, with 12 bases between. Germline CDR1 is MNHEY and CDR2 is SMNVEV (reference sequence). For the CDR3, the DNA is TGTGCCAGCAGCCCCGGACAGATCACTGAAGCTTTCTTT. Amino acid sequence: CASSPGQITEAFF.

This chain joins TRBV10-3 and TRBJ2-7, with 7 bases matching TRBD1. V lost 6 bases and J lost 6; bases outside the gene matches: 2. CDR3 length: 11 amino acids. From germline, CDR1 is ENHRY and CDR2 SYGVKD. CDR3 loop: CAIRGTVEQYF. The CDR3 bases are TGTGCCATCAGGGGGACAGTCGAGCAGTACTTC.

The chain combines TRBV11-3 with TRBJ2-7; TRBD1 agrees at 9 bases. V gave up 5 bases and J gave up 6 bases; unmatched junction bases: 8. The length of the CDR3 is 14 residues. Germline V CDR1 and CDR2: SGHNT, YENEEA. The CDR3 sequence: CASSAGQGIAEQYF. In DNA, the CDR3 is TGTGCCAGCAGCGCGGGACAGGGAATAGCCGAGCAGTACTTC.

This rearrangement joins TRBV18 to TRBJ1-5, with a tentative D call TRBD1 (6 bases). Between the trimmed V and J ends, which lost 5 bases and 5 bases, there was a span of 13 bases. CDR1 and CDR2 (germline): KGHSH, LQKENI. The CDR3 is made up of 14 amino acids. CDR3 sequence (DNA): TGTGCCAGCTCAGCAACAGGGATTGATCAGCCCCAGCATTTT. This sequence encodes CASSATGIDQPQHF.

The rearrangement links TRBV10-2 to TRBJ1-4; TRBD1 matches 11 bases. V lost 6 bases to trimming and J lost 7 bases; unmatched junction nucleotides: 7. CDR1 is WSHSY and CDR2 is SAAADI in the germline V gene. The CDR3 is 15 amino acids. The CDR3 loop reads CASRLPGQGVEKLFF. The DNA for the CDR3 is TGCGCCAGCAGGCTCCCGGGACAGGGGGTTGAAAAACTGTTTTTT.

The chain combines TRBV29-1 with TRBJ1-4; the D gene is possibly TRBD1 (6 bases). Trimming took 7 bases from V and 8 from J, leaving 17 bases between them. CDR3 length: 13 amino acids. The germline CDR1 and CDR2 sequences are SQVTM and ANQGSEA. Here the CDR3 reads CSAQTGSREKLFF. The CDR3 region has the DNA TGCAGCGCCCAAACAGGGTCTCGGGAAAAACTGTTTTTT.

The gene calls are TRBV7-3 and TRBJ1-2; no definite D call. Deletions cut 2 bases from V and 8 bases from J, with 12 bases between. The germline V gene has CDR1 SGHTA and CDR2 FQGTGA. This CDR3 region has 13 residues. The CDR3 nucleotides are TGTGCCAGCAGCTTATATCTTAGAGGCGGCTACACCTTC. It codes for CASSLYLRGGYTF.

The sample holds a few counts of this clone. The chain combines TRBV6-1 with TRBJ2-1; 10 bases fit TRBD2. The CDR3 contains 18 residues. The V gene end was trimmed by 2 bases and the J gene end by 4 bases; junction bases not matched to a gene: 11. Germline assignment: CDR1 MNHNS and CDR2 SASEGT. CDR3 bases: TGTGCCAGCAGTGAAAGGTTAGCTAGCGGGGGCCTATACAATGAGCAGTTCTTC. Its protein product is CASSERLASGGLYNEQFF.

In nucleotides, the CDR3 is TGTGCCAGCGGGACAGTTGCAACTAATGAAAAACTGTTTTTT. The encoded protein is CASGTVATNEKLFF. V and J are TRBV28 and TRBJ1-4, with 7 nucleotides matching TRBD1. This CDR3 is built from 14 residues. V shed 8 bases, J shed 0 bases, and the junction held 3 bases outside the gene matches. CDR1 is MDHEN, CDR2 SYDVKM, per germline.

The chain links TRBV5-4 to TRBJ2-7; 8 bases line up with TRBD2. The V gene's germline CDR1 is SGHNT and CDR2 YYREEE (reference sequence). The ends lost 4 bases at V and 11 bases at J; junction bases unmatched: 5. The CDR3 spans 11 residues. Here the CDR3 DNA reads TGTGCCAGCAGCAGTAGCGGGGATGAGTACTTC. Translating it yields CASSSSGDEYF.

This sequence joins TRBV9 and TRBJ2-5; possibly TRBD2 for D (5 bases). Trimming left V 6 bases short and J 5 bases short, with 17 bases between. The germline CDR1 and CDR2 sequences are SGDLS and YYNGEE. This CDR3 has 14 residues. The DNA for the CDR3 is TGTGCCAGCACAAACTCACCGTCGGGGGAGACCCAGTACTTC. Its protein is CASTNSPSGETQYF.

The rearrangement uses TRBV27 and TRBJ2-5; D is unresolved. Germline lookup yields CDR1 MNHEY and CDR2 SMNVEV (reference sequence). The CDR3 is made up of 13 amino acids. With 3 bases removed from V and 4 bases from J, the gap between germline ends came to 9 bases. CDR3 residues: CASSLSVAETQYF. CDR3 DNA: TGTGCCAGCAGTTTGAGTGTAGCAGAGACCCAGTACTTC.

The rearrangement joins TRBV13 to TRBJ1-3; no clear D. The V gene's germline CDR1 is PRHDT and CDR2 FYEKMQ (reference sequence). The CDR3 is 14 residues long. V lost 1 base and J lost 5, with 9 bases in between. CDR3: CASSLEGDRNTIYF. The CDR3 nucleotides are TGTGCCAGCAGCTTAGAGGGAGACCGAAACACCATATATTTT.

This sequence joins TRBV13 and TRBJ2-1, with D tentatively TRBD2 (7 bases). CDR3 length: 14 amino acids. Between the trimmed V and J ends, which lost 8 bases and 10 bases, there was a span of 21 bases. Germline assignment: CDR1 PRHDT and CDR2 FYEKMQ (reference sequence). This CDR3 is CASCAGATGGEQFF. The CDR3 coding sequence is TGTGCCAGCTGCGCGGGGGCTACGGGCGGGGAGCAGTTCTTC.

This chain links TRBV9 with TRBJ2-2; TRBD2 might be the D (6 bases). Trimming shortened V by 5 bases and J by 4 bases, and 18 bases separated the two germline ends. CDR1 is SGDLS and CDR2 is YYNGEE in the germline V gene. The CDR3 covers 16 residues. The CDR3 loop reads CASRSEGSGPTGELFF. The CDR3 DNA follows: TGTGCCAGCAGGTCCGAGGGTAGCGGACCCACCGGGGAGCTGTTTTTT.

As DNA, the CDR3 is TGCAGCGTTCGCGAGGTAGCGGAGTACAATGAGCAGTTCTTC. Translating it yields CSVREVAEYNEQFF. The chain links TRBV29-1 to TRBJ2-1, with D perhaps matching TRBD2 (6 bases). This CDR3 has 14 residues. V gave up 5 bases and J gave up 4 bases, with 15 bases separating them. In germline, CDR1 is SQVTM, CDR2 ANQGSEA.

The chain joins TRBV19 to TRBJ2-7; tentatively, D is TRBD2 (6 bases). V lost 5 bases, J lost 5 bases, and 10 bases lay in between. The CDR3 has 12 residues. The V gene's germline CDR1 is LNHDA and CDR2 SQIVND (reference sequence). Here the CDR3 reads CASSPGVDEQYF. The CDR3 DNA is TGTGCCAGTAGTCCGGGAGTGGACGAGCAGTACTTC.

V usage is TRBV7-9 and J usage is TRBJ1-1; D is unclear. V shed 2 bases and J shed 1 base, with 8 bases lying between them. Germline values: CDR1 SEHNR, CDR2 FQNEAQ (reference sequence). The CDR3 totals 14 residues. This CDR3 reads CASSLPGGNTEAFF. The CDR3 nucleotides are TGTGCCAGCAGCTTACCCGGTGGGAACACTGAAGCTTTCTTT.

CDR3 nucleotide sequence: TGTGCCAGCAGCAGGACAGGGGGCTATGGCTACACCTTC. It specifies CASSRTGGYGYTF. This sequence joins TRBV7-2 and TRBJ1-2; TRBD1 matches at 10 bases. With V trimmed by 5 bases and J by 4 bases, 1 base remained unmatched. The CDR3 contains 13 residues. The germline V gene has CDR1 SGHTA and CDR2 FQGNSA.